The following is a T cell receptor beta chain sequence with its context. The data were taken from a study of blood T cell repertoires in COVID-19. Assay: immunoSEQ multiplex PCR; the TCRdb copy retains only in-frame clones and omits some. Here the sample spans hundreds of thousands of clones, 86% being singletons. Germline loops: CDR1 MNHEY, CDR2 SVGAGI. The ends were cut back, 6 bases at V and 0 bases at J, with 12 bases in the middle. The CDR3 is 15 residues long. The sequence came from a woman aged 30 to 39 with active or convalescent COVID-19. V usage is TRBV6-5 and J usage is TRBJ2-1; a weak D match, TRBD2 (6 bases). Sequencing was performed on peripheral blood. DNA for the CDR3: TGTGCCAGCAGGGATCGGGGGAGCTCCTACAATGAGCAGTTCTTC. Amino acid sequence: CASRDRGSSYNEQFF.